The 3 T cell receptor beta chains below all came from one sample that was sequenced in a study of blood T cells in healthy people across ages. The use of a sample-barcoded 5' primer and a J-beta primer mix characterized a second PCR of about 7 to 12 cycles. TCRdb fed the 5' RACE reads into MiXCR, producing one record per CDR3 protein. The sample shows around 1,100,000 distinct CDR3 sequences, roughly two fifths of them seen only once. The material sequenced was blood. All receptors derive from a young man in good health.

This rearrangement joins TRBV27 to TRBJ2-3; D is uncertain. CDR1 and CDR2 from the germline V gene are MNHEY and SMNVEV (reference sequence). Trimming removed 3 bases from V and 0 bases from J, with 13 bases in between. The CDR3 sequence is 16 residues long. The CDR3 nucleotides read TGTGCCAGCAGTTTGTCTCAGTTCATGAGCACAGATACGCAGTATTTT. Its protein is CASSLSQFMSTDTQYF.

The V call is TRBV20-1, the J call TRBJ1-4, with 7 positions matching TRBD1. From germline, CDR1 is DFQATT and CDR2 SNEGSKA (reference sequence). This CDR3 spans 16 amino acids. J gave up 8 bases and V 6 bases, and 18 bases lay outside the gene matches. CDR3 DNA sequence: TGCAGTGCCCCACCCCAAGAGGACAGGCGGAGCGAAAAACTGTTTTTT. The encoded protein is CSAPPQEDRRSEKLFF.

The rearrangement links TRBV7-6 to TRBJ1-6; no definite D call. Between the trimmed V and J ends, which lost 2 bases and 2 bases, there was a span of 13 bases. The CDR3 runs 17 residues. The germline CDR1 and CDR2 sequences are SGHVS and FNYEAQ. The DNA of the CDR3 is TGTGCCAGCAGCTTATCAGTTCGGGTGGCCTATAATTCACCCCTCCACTTT. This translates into CASSLSVRVAYNSPLHF.